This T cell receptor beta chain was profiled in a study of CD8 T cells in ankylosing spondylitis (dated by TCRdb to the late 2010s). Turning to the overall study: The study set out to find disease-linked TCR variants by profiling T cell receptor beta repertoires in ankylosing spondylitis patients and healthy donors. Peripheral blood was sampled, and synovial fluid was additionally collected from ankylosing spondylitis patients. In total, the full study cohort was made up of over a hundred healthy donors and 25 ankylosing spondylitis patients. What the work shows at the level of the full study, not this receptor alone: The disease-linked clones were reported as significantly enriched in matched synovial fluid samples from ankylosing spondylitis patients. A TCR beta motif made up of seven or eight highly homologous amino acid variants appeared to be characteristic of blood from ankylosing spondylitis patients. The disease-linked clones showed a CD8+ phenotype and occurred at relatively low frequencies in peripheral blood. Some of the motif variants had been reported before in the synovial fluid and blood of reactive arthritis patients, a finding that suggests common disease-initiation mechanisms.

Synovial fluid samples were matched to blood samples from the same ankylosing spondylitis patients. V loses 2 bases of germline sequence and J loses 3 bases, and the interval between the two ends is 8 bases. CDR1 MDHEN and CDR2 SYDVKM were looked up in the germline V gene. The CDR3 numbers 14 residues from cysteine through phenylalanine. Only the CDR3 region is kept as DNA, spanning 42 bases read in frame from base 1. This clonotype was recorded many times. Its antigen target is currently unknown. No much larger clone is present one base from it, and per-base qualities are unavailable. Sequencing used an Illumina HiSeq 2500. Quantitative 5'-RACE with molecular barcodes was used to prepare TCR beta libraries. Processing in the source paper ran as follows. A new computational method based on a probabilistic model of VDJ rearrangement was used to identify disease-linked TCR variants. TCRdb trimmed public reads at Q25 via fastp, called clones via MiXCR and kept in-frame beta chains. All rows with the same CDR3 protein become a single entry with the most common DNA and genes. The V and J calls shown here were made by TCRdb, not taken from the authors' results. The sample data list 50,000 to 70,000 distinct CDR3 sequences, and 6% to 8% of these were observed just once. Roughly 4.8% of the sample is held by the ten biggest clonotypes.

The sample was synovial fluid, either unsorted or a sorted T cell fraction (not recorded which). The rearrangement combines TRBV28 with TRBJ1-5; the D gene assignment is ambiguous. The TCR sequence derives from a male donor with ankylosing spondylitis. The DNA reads TGTGCCAGCAGTTTAACGCCCAACAATCAGCCCCAGCATTTT. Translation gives CASSLTPNNQPQHF.